The 29 T cell receptor beta chains in this list originate from one sample, sequenced in a study of T cells in women clearing cervical HPV infection (dated by TCRdb to the late 2010s). Library preparation employed the immunoSEQ multiplex PCR assay. The table was pulled from immuneACCESS by TCRdb, which kept in-frame rearrangements only. Such tables lose some clones; where checked, under half of the loss comes from unresolved V genes, and the rest has no known cause. Per the sample table, the count is about 22,000 clones. The ten most abundant clones make up 7.5% to 10% of the sample. The sample comprised blood buffy coat. The receptors shown here come from a woman between 18 and 75 years old with a cervical HPV16 infection that either progressed to CIN3+ or cleared (not recorded which).

As for this clone: The CDR3 is cut off 3 residues early in the read; its end comes from the germline J gene. This chain joins TRBV6-2 or TRBV6-3 and TRBJ2-2; D unresolved. V dropped 11 bases and J dropped 2 bases, with 9 bases sitting between them. The CDR3 has 12 residues. Germline loops: CDR1 MNHEY, CDR2 SVGEGT. CDR3 protein: CAATPNTGELFF. The DNA read from the CDR3 is TGTGCCGCCACACCTAACACCGGGGAG.

Points on this clone: The read stops 3 residues short of the end of the CDR3; the missing end is completed from the germline J gene. The chain joins TRBV20-1 to TRBJ2-7; 7 nucleotides align to TRBD1. Losses at the gene ends were 4 bases for V and 0 bases for J; bases not matched to a gene: 9. Looked up from germline, CDR1 is DFQATT and CDR2 is SNEGSKA (reference sequence). The CDR3 is made up of 15 amino acids. Partial CDR3 DNA: TGCAGTGCTAACAGACGGGACAGCTTCTCCTACGAG. This sequence encodes CSANRRDSFSYE. The CDR3 as a whole reads CSANRRDSFSYEQYF.

Concerning this clone itself: The read comes to an end 3 residues before the CDR3 does, leaving the germline J gene to fill in the end. The gene calls are TRBV18 and TRBJ2-1; 11 bases agree with TRBD2. V was pared by 3 bases and J by 2 bases, with 6 bases of the junction left unmatched. CDR3 length: 17 residues. Germline V lookup: CDR1 KGHSH, CDR2 LQKENI. CDR3 amino acids: CASSPGTSGATYNEQFF. The covered CDR3 bases are TGTGCCAGCTCACCTGGGACTAGCGGTGCTACCTACAATGAG.

CDR3 sequence: CASSLGDLAGLQETQYF. CDR3 DNA, as far as it was read: TGTGCCAGCAGCTTAGGAGATCTAGCGGGCCTACAAGAGACC. The chain recombines TRBV13 with TRBJ2-5, with 8 bases aligning to TRBD2. The sequence runs out 3 residues before the end of the CDR3; the remainder is reconstructed from the germline J gene. CDR1 and CDR2 (germline): PRHDT, FYEKMQ (reference sequence). The ends lost 0 bases at V and 2 bases at J; junction bases unmatched: 8. This CDR3 spans 17 amino acids. The full variable domain, in which reference TRBV13 and TRBJ2-5 provide the parts outside the CDR3, is AAGVIQSPRHLIKEKRETATLKCYPIPRHDTVYWYQQGPGQDPQFLISFYEKMQSDKGSIPDRFSAQQFSDYHSELNMSSLELGDSALYFCASSLGDLAGLQETQYFGPGTRLLVL.

Details on this clone: The read terminates 3 residues before the CDR3 end, so the remaining end is supplied by the germline J gene. The chain employs TRBV7-8 and TRBJ1-2, with TRBD1 identical over 10 bases. From germline, CDR1 is SGHVS and CDR2 FQNEAQ. V was pared by 4 bases and J by 6 bases, with 5 bases of the junction left unmatched. The CDR3 loop spans 14 amino acids. The sequenced part of the CDR3 DNA is TGTGCCAGCAGCTGGGGACAGGGGATCAATGGC. This codes for CASSWGQGING. The entire CDR3 is CASSWGQGINGYTF.

For this clone: Read sequence stops 3 residues before the CDR3 end, and the germline J gene provides the missing end. The chain joins TRBV19 to TRBJ1-2; D not certain. Germline lookup yields CDR1 LNHDA and CDR2 SQIVND (reference sequence). The CDR3 loop spans 12 amino acids. The V and J ends lost 6 bases and 2 bases respectively, with 7 bases between them. The sequenced CDR3 bases are TGTGCCAGTAGCAGGCAGAACTATGGC. It translates to CASSRQNYG. The entire CDR3 is CASSRQNYGYTF.

For this clone: The read stops 3 residues short of the end of the CDR3; the missing end is completed from the germline J gene. The chain employs TRBV7-6 and TRBJ1-2, with 12 nucleotides matching TRBD1. CDR3 length: 17 residues. From germline, CDR1 is SGHVS and CDR2 FNYEAQ. The J segment lost 5 bases and the V segment lost 5 bases, leaving 12 bases of the junction unmatched. The part of the CDR3 DNA that was read is TGTGCCAGCAGCCCCGACCCGGGACAGGGGGCCCATTATGGC. Its translation: CASSPDPGQGAHYG. The full CDR3 reads CASSPDPGQGAHYGYTF.

In the case of this clone: Sequencing ends 3 residues short of the CDR3 end; the germline J gene provides the rest. The chain couples TRBV6-2 or TRBV6-3 to TRBJ1-1; the D gene is possibly TRBD1 (5 bases). This CDR3 region has 13 residues. Per germline, CDR1 MNHEY and CDR2 SVGEGT. The germline V and J ends were trimmed by 6 bases and 5 bases, with 13 bases remaining between them. The covered CDR3 bases are TGTGCCAGCAGAGATCCGGGGGGGACTGAA. Amino acids: CASRDPGGTE. The entire CDR3 sequence reads CASRDPGGTEAFF.

As concerns this clone: The read terminates 3 residues before the CDR3 end, so the remaining end is supplied by the germline J gene. The J gene is TRBJ2-5, the V gene TRBV5-3, with 15 bases that match TRBD2. TRBV5-3 is an ORF, and what it does is uncertain. After removal of 5 bases from V and 5 bases from J, the junction contained 13 bases not matched to a gene. CDR3 size: 18 residues. Incomplete CDR3 DNA: TGTGCCAGAAGTCGAGGGACTAGCGGGGGGACGACGAGGGAGACC. This sequence encodes CARSRGTSGGTTRET. The whole CDR3 sequence is CARSRGTSGGTTRETQYF.

In the case of this clone: The CDR3 extends 3 residues past the end of the read, so its final part is completed from the germline J gene. This chain links TRBV2 with TRBJ2-5, with 9 bases matching TRBD2. Germline assignment: CDR1 SNHLY and CDR2 FYNNEI. The CDR3 contains 15 residues. V shed 6 bases, J shed 4 bases, and the junction held 9 bases outside the gene matches. The CDR3 bases that were read are TGTGCCAGCAGAGAGGCGACTAGCGGCACAGAGACC. It translates to CASREATSGTET. The full CDR3 is CASREATSGTETQYF.

Remarks on this clone: The CDR3 end is not reached by the read, which stops 3 residues before it; the germline J gene fills it in. J is TRBJ1-1 and V is TRBV7-2, with 7 bases that match TRBD1. Germline V CDR1 and CDR2: SGHTA, FQGNSA. The J segment lost 6 bases and the V segment lost 9 bases, leaving 13 bases of the junction unmatched. CDR3 size: 14 residues. The CDR3 spells CASIFGQVGPEAFF. The part of the CDR3 DNA that was read is TGTGCCAGTATCTTCGGACAGGTCGGGCCTGAA.

Comment on this clone: Coverage ceases 3 residues before the CDR3 finishes, and the germline J gene fills in the end. The V gene is TRBV19, the J gene TRBJ2-5; D unclear. Germline CDR1 reads LNHDA; CDR2 reads SQIVND (reference sequence). The ends were cut back, 6 bases at V and 4 bases at J, with 9 bases in the middle. The CDR3 is 12 amino acids. This chain's CDR3 is CASRQSGETQYF. The sequenced CDR3 bases are TGTGCCAGTAGGCAGTCGGGAGAGACC. Looking up the rest from reference TRBV19 and TRBJ2-5 gives the full variable domain: DGGITQSPKYLFRKEGQNVTLSCEQNLNHDAMYWYRQDPGQGLRLIYYSQIVNDFQKGDIAEGYSVSREKKESFPLTVTSAQKNPTAFYLCASRQSGETQYFGPGTRLLVL.

A note on this clone: Read coverage stops 3 residues before the CDR3 terminus; the germline J gene supplies the remainder. The chain couples TRBV7-3 to TRBJ2-3; D perhaps matches TRBD2 (6 bases). The V gene lost 5 bases and the J gene lost 2 bases, with 17 bases spanning the gap. This CDR3 region has 16 residues. Germline loops: CDR1 SGHTA, CDR2 FQGTGA. The covered CDR3 bases are TGTGCCAGCAGCCAACTAGCTGGCGGGTCCACAGATACG. Its protein is CASSQLAGGSTDT. The full-length CDR3 reads as CASSQLAGGSTDTQYF.

For this clone: The CDR3 extends 3 residues past the end of the read, so its final part is completed from the germline J gene. The chain has TRBV30 and TRBJ2-1; no definite D call. The CDR3 has 14 amino acids. The V end was cut by 2 bases, the J end by 4 bases, with 12 bases between. Germline assignment: CDR1 GTSNPN and CDR2 SVGIG (reference sequence). CDR3 protein: CAWSPAPTYNEQFF. The part of the CDR3 DNA that was read is TGTGCCTGGAGTCCAGCGCCGACTTACAATGAG.

A note on this clone: One end of the junction is discordant with germline, which a read error may explain. The sequenced part of the CDR3 DNA is TGCGCCAGCAGCCTCTCTCCTAGCGGGGGCTCCTACACAGATACG. This sequence encodes CASSLSPSGGSYTDT. The CDR3 in its entirety is CASSLSPSGGSYTDTQYF. The chain recombines TRBV4-2 with TRBJ2-3; 10 bases are shared with TRBD2. The CDR3 extends 3 residues past the end of the read, so its final part is completed from the germline J gene. Germline lookup yields CDR1 LGHNA and CDR2 YNFKEQ. The CDR3 contains 18 residues.

A note on this clone: The DNA ends 3 residues before the CDR3 does, and the rest of the CDR3 is filled in from the germline J gene. The J gene is TRBJ1-5, the V gene TRBV7-8, with 7 bases that match TRBD1. J lost 4 bases, V lost 6 bases, and 6 bases had no gene match. The length of the CDR3 is 14 residues. CDR1 and CDR2 (germline): SGHVS, FQNEAQ. Incomplete CDR3 DNA: TGTGCCAGCAGTCCCCAGACAGGGAATCAGCCC. Its translation: CASSPQTGNQP. The whole CDR3 region reads CASSPQTGNQPQHF. The whole variable domain, filled in from reference TRBV7-8 and TRBJ1-5, reads GAGVSQSPRYKVAKRGQDVALRCDPISGHVSLFWYQQALGQGPEFLTYFQNEAQLDKSGLPSDRFFAERPEGSVSTLKIQRTQQEDSAVYLCASSPQTGNQPQHFGDGTRLSIL.

Of note for this clone: Read data end 3 residues before the CDR3 end; the end is taken from the germline J gene. This rearrangement joins TRBV3-1 (or the pseudogene TRBV3-2) to TRBJ1-1; no clear D. This CDR3 has 14 amino acids. The germline V gene encodes CDR1 LGHDT and CDR2 YNNKEL (reference sequence). The germline V and J ends were trimmed by 0 bases and 0 bases, with 5 bases remaining between them. CDR3 DNA, as far as it was read: TGTGCCAGCAGCCAAGACACTATGAACACTGAA. It yields the protein CASSQDTMNTE. The whole CDR3 reads CASSQDTMNTEAFF.

With respect to this clone: The read ends 3 residues before the CDR3 terminus; that terminus is restored from the germline J gene. The J gene is TRBJ1-1, the V gene TRBV7-2; D uncertain. CDR1 SGHTA and CDR2 FQGNSA come from the germline V gene. The CDR3 is 15 amino acids. CDR3 sequence reads: CASSPVVAEQETAFF. The CDR3 DNA, read in part, is TGTGCCAGCAGCCCGGTAGTAGCGGAACAAGAGACA. The full variable domain, its missing parts supplied by reference TRBV7-2 and TRBJ1-1, is GAGVSQSPSNKVTEKGKDVELRCDPISGHTALYWYRQSLGQGLEFLIYFQGNSAPDKSGLPSDRFSAERTGGSVSTLTIQRTQQEDSAVYLCASSPVVAEQETAFFGQGTRLTVV.

As to this clone: The read terminates 3 residues before the CDR3 end, so the remaining end is supplied by the germline J gene. The V call is TRBV20-1, the J call TRBJ2-3; 10 nucleotides line up with TRBD2. CDR3 length: 19 residues. Germline CDR1 is DFQATT and CDR2 is SNEGSKA (reference sequence). The V segment lost 0 bases and the J segment 2 bases; nucleotides outside the gene matches: 14. The sequenced CDR3 bases are TGCAGTGCTAGAGATAAGTTAGGACTAGCGGCACCCTCCACAGATACG. It yields the protein CSARDKLGLAAPSTDT. The complete CDR3 reads CSARDKLGLAAPSTDTQYF.

CDR3 loop: CASQKAGGTSYNEQFF. CDR3 DNA (partial): TGCGCCAGCCAAAAGGCGGGGGGCACCTCCTACAATGAG. The chain couples TRBV5-1 to TRBJ2-1; 8 bases are shared with TRBD2. Sequencing ends 3 residues short of the CDR3 end; the germline J gene provides the rest. Losses at the gene ends were 7 bases for V and 0 bases for J; bases not matched to a gene: 9. The germline CDR1 and CDR2 sequences are SGHRS and YFSETQ. This CDR3 contains 16 residues.

In the case of this clone: The read ends 3 residues early relative to the CDR3; the germline J gene fills the gap. The rearrangement joins TRBV23-1 to TRBJ2-5; TRBD2 aligns across 8 bases. TRBV23-1 is annotated as an ORF whose role is uncertain. J gave up 0 bases and V 0 bases, and 18 bases lay outside the gene matches. CDR3 length: 21 amino acids. The CDR3 sequence is CASSQSTRPVVQRGNQETQYF. CDR3 DNA, as far as it was read: TGCGCCAGCAGTCAATCAACCCGCCCCGTTGTCCAGCGGGGGAACCAAGAGACC.

Remarks on this clone: The read ends 3 residues shy of where the CDR3 ends; the end is completed using the germline J gene. This chain connects TRBV7-9 to TRBJ1-1; TRBD1 agrees at 8 bases. There are 15 residues in the CDR3. V lost 5 bases to trimming and J lost 0 bases; unmatched junction nucleotides: 5. Germline CDR1 reads SEHNR; CDR2 reads FQNEAQ (reference sequence). The CDR3 reads CASSPRTGMNTEAFF. Incomplete CDR3 DNA: TGTGCCAGCAGCCCACGGACAGGGATGAACACTGAA.

As to this clone: The read ends 3 residues shy of where the CDR3 ends; the end is completed using the germline J gene. The rearrangement joins TRBV29-1 to TRBJ2-1; perhaps TRBD1 as D (6 bases). V lost 6 bases, J lost 7 bases, and 19 bases lay in between. Germline V gives CDR1 SQVTM, CDR2 ANQGSEA. CDR3 size: 14 residues. The sequenced part of the CDR3 DNA is TGCAGCGTCGAATTGACAGGTTCGGGTAATGAG. Amino acid sequence: CSVELTGSGNE. The full CDR3 protein reads CSVELTGSGNEQFF.

This clone is medium-sized by frequency. The CDR3 end lies 3 residues beyond the end of the read and is filled in from the germline J gene. The chain employs TRBV18 and TRBJ1-1; no clear D. Germline assignment: CDR1 KGHSH and CDR2 LQKENI. CDR3 length: 13 residues. The sequenced CDR3 bases are TGTGCCAGCTCAGATGACAATCCCCTCGAG. Its translation: CASSDDNPLE. The whole CDR3 protein reads CASSDDNPLEAFF. The whole variable domain, remainder taken from reference TRBV18 and TRBJ1-1, is NAGVMQNPRHLVRRRGQEARLRCSPMKGHSHVYWYRQLPEEGLKFMVYLQKENIIDESGMPKERFSAEFPKEGPSILRIQQVVRGDSAAYFCASSDDNPLEAFFGQGTRLTVV.

As for this clone: Read coverage stops 3 residues before the CDR3 terminus; the germline J gene supplies the remainder. This chain joins TRBV7-2 and TRBJ2-5; 10 positions match TRBD1. CDR3 length equals 16 residues. CDR1 and CDR2 from the germline V gene are SGHTA and FQGNSA. Trimming took 0 bases from V and 4 from J; bases not matched to a gene: 5. Partial CDR3 DNA: TGTGCCAGCAGCTTAGCCCCGGGACAGGGGCCAGAGACC. As protein: CASSLAPGQGPET. The entire CDR3 sequence reads CASSLAPGQGPETQYF. Filled out from reference TRBV7-2 and TRBJ2-5, the complete variable domain reads GAGVSQSPSNKVTEKGKDVELRCDPISGHTALYWYRQSLGQGLEFLIYFQGNSAPDKSGLPSDRFSAERTGGSVSTLTIQRTQQEDSAVYLCASSLAPGQGPETQYFGPGTRLLVL.

About this clone: The CDR3 end is not reached by the read, which stops 3 residues before it; the germline J gene fills it in. The gene calls are TRBV7-2 and TRBJ2-5, with 7 bases fitting TRBD2. Per the germline V gene, CDR1 is SGHTA and CDR2 is FQGNSA. The CDR3 loop spans 14 amino acids. The V segment lost 2 bases and the J segment 5 bases; nucleotides outside the gene matches: 5. Partial CDR3 DNA: TGTGCCAGCAGCTTACAGTGGGGGGGGGAGACC. Its translation: CASSLQWGGET. The CDR3 as a whole reads CASSLQWGGETQYF.

A word on this clone: Read data end 3 residues before the CDR3 end; the end is taken from the germline J gene. The same CDR3 also results from other DNA sequences found in this sample. This chain connects TRBV20-1 to TRBJ1-2; 8 positions match TRBD1. Germline V CDR1 and CDR2: DFQATT, SNEGSKA (reference sequence). The CDR3 runs to 12 residues. J lost 4 bases, V lost 5 bases, and 3 bases had no gene match. CDR3 bases read: TGCAGTGCTGGACAGGGTGGCTATGGC. This gives the protein CSAGQGGYG. The CDR3 in its entirety is CSAGQGGYGYTF.

Points on this clone: Sequencing ends 3 residues short of the CDR3 end; the germline J gene provides the rest. The sample carries other DNA sequences with the same CDR3. The V gene is TRBV11-2, the J gene TRBJ2-3, with 8 bases matching TRBD2. The ends lost 4 bases at V and 1 base at J; junction bases unmatched: 4. There are 15 residues in the CDR3. Germline V gene data show CDR1 as SGHAT and CDR2 as FQNNGV. The chain's CDR3 is CASSSQAGGTDTQYF. CDR3 DNA (partial): TGTGCCAGCAGCTCCCAAGCGGGGGGCACAGATACG.

Notes on this clone: The read finishes 3 residues shy of the CDR3 end, and the germline J gene is used to complete it. This chain links TRBV19 with TRBJ1-2; 7 positions match TRBD1. The V gene's germline CDR1 is LNHDA and CDR2 SQIVND (reference sequence). This CDR3 is 16 amino acids long. CDR3 sequence: CASSIARQGGSYDYTF. CDR3 bases read: TGTGCCAGTAGTATAGCTCGGCAGGGGGGATCCTACGAC. Together with reference TRBV19 and TRBJ1-2, the CDR3 gives the full variable domain: DGGITQSPKYLFRKEGQNVTLSCEQNLNHDAMYWYRQDPGQGLRLIYYSQIVNDFQKGDIAEGYSVSREKKESFPLTVTSAQKNPTAFYLCASSIARQGGSYDYTFGSGTRLTVV.